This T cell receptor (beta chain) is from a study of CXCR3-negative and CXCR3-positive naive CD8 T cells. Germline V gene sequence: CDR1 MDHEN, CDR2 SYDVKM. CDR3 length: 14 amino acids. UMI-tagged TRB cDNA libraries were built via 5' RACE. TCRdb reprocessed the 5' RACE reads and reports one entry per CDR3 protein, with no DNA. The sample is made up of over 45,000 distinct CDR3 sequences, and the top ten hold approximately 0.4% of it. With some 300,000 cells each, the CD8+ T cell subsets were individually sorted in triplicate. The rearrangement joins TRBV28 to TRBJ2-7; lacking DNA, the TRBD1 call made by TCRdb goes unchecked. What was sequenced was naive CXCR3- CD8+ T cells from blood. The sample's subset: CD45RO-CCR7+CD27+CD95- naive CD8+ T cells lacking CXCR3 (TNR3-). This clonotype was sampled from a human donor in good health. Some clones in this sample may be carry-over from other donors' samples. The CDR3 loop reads CASSSSLRGREQYF.